A single sample is the source of the 26 T cell receptor beta chains below, sequenced in a study of T cell responses to AZD1222 COVID-19 vaccine. The repertoire was sequenced with immunoSEQ multiplex PCR; TCRdb's copy has only in-frame clones and lacks some. The table includes 90,000 to 120,000 clones, under 95% detected once. The specimen was peripheral blood, collected on day 0 of AZD1222 vaccination. Receptor source: an adult in good health.

The chain uses TRBV4-3 and TRBJ1-5, with D unresolved. The CDR3 sequence is 15 residues long. Germline CDR1 reads LGHNA; CDR2 reads YSLEER. Trimming left V 1 base short and J 1 base short, with 8 bases between. CDR3 sequence (DNA): TGCGCCAGCAGCCAAGGGCCTGGGAGCAATCAGCCCCAGCATTTT. Residues: CASSQGPGSNQPQHF.

V gene TRBV10-3 combines with J gene TRBJ1-1; possible D gene TRBD1, 5 bases. Germline CDR1 is ENHRY and CDR2 is SYGVKD. This CDR3 is 14 amino acids long. Trimming pared 2 bases from V and 4 bases from J, leaving 11 bases between. The DNA for the CDR3 is TGTGCCATCAGTGAGAGGGGTAGCCCCACTGAAGCTTTCTTT. Protein sequence: CAISERGSPTEAFF.

The rearrangement joins TRBV4-3 to TRBJ1-5, with no clear D. CDR3 length: 15 residues. The V gene lost 0 bases and the J gene lost 5 bases, with 11 bases spanning the gap. The germline V gene has CDR1 LGHNA and CDR2 YSLEER. In DNA, the CDR3 is TGCGCCAGCAGCCAAGAGCACAGACCTGATCAGCCCCAGCATTTT. Translating gives CASSQEHRPDQPQHF.

The rearrangement uses TRBV7-3 and TRBJ1-6; D is ambiguous. The germline gives CDR1 SGHTA, CDR2 FQGTGA. The ends were cut back, 2 bases at V and 3 bases at J, with 8 bases in the middle. The CDR3 spans 15 residues. The CDR3 sequence is CASSLEGNYNSPLHF. As DNA, the CDR3 is TGTGCCAGCAGCTTAGAAGGGAACTATAATTCACCCCTCCACTTT.

The chain joins TRBV2 to TRBJ2-7; 8 positions match TRBD2. The CDR3 covers 15 residues. In germline, CDR1 is SNHLY, CDR2 FYNNEI. V dropped 7 bases and J dropped 0; count of bases not matched to a gene: 8. CDR3 protein: CASNGRGSSSYEQYF. The CDR3 DNA is TGTGCCAGCAACGGGAGGGGGAGCAGCTCCTACGAGCAGTACTTC.

The gene calls are TRBV4-1 and TRBJ2-3; 8 bases align to TRBD2. Trimming took 4 bases from V and 1 from J; bases not matched to a gene: 4. The CDR3 spans 15 residues. Germline CDR1 reads MGHRA; CDR2 reads YSYEKL. CDR3 DNA: TGCGCCAGCAGCCTATTGACTAGCGGCACAGATACGCAGTATTTT. It is translated as CASSLLTSGTDTQYF.

The gene calls are TRBV18 and TRBJ1-2, with D unclear. The V gene lost 8 bases and the J gene lost 8 bases, with 18 bases spanning the gap. The germline V gene encodes CDR1 KGHSH and CDR2 LQKENI. The CDR3 totals 13 residues. This CDR3 reads CASTLDRAQGYTF. The CDR3, as DNA: TGTGCCAGCACCCTAGACCGGGCACAAGGCTACACCTTC.

The chain recombines TRBV25-1 with TRBJ1-4; D remains ambiguous. This CDR3 has 13 amino acids. Looked up from germline, CDR1 is MGHDK and CDR2 is SYGVNS. V gave up 1 base and J gave up 11 bases, with 11 bases separating them. The CDR3 protein is CASSEFASRKLFF. In DNA, the CDR3 is TGTGCCAGCAGTGAATTTGCATCACGGAAACTGTTTTTT.

This chain connects TRBV3-1 (or the pseudogene TRBV3-2) to TRBJ2-2; D possibly corresponds to TRBD2 (7 bases). The CDR3 contains 17 residues. V shed 2 bases and J shed 2 bases, with 15 bases lying between them. Germline loops: CDR1 LGHDT, CDR2 YNNKEL (reference sequence). CDR3 sequence: CASSQKGGSGNTGELFF. The CDR3 region has the DNA TGTGCCAGCAGCCAAAAGGGGGGGAGCGGCAACACCGGGGAGCTGTTTTTT.

This clone was counted between two and nine times. The V call is TRBV6-5, the J call TRBJ1-4, with 7 positions matching TRBD1. This CDR3 is built from 14 residues. V lost 6 bases and J lost 5; bases outside the gene matches: 6. Germline lookup yields CDR1 MNHEY and CDR2 SVGAGI. As DNA, the CDR3 is TGTGCCAGCAGAGCCGAGACAGGGAATGAAAAACTGTTTTTT. Translated, it gives CASRAETGNEKLFF.

The genes are TRBV20-1 and TRBJ2-5; 13 nucleotides line up with TRBD2. Trimming cost V 3 bases and J 1 base; bases outside gene matches: 2. The CDR3 runs 15 residues. CDR1 is DFQATT and CDR2 is SNEGSKA in the germline V gene (reference sequence). CDR3 DNA: TGCAGTGCTAGTCGACTAGCGGGGGGCCAAGAGACCCAGTACTTC. Its protein is CSASRLAGGQETQYF.

The J gene is TRBJ2-7, the V gene TRBV3-1 (or the pseudogene TRBV3-2), with D perhaps matching TRBD2 (5 bases). The CDR3 is 13 residues long. The ends were cut back, 1 base at V and 3 bases at J, with 7 bases in the middle. Germline V CDR1 and CDR2: LGHDT, YNNKEL (reference sequence). The chain's CDR3 is CASSQAGYYEQYF. CDR3 nucleotides: TGTGCCAGCAGCCAAGCGGGGTACTACGAGCAGTACTTC.

The CDR3 DNA reads as TGTGCCAGCAGTCCCGGACAGGCCTCTGGAAACACCATATATTTT. It encodes CASSPGQASGNTIYF. V and J are TRBV6-5 and TRBJ1-3; 7 bases line up with TRBD1. Germline V lookup: CDR1 MNHEY, CDR2 SVGAGI. V lost 5 bases and J lost 0; bases outside the gene matches: 4. This CDR3 contains 15 residues.

The chain carries TRBV7-3 and TRBJ1-2; D is perhaps TRBD1 (6 bases). CDR1 is SGHTA and CDR2 is FQGTGA in the germline V gene. This CDR3 region has 14 residues. With 5 bases removed from V and 2 bases from J, the gap between germline ends came to 12 bases. CDR3 residues: CASSPGAPNYGYTF. CDR3 coding DNA: TGTGCCAGCAGCCCGGGGGCGCCGAACTATGGCTACACCTTC.

This rearrangement joins TRBV7-8 to TRBJ2-3, with TRBD2 matching over 7 bases. The CDR3 runs to 13 residues. The ends lost 3 bases at V and 3 bases at J; junction bases unmatched: 0. Germline V gene data show CDR1 as SGHVS and CDR2 as FQNEAQ. The CDR3 protein is CASSFGGTDTQYF. The DNA for the CDR3 is TGTGCCAGCAGCTTCGGGGGGACAGATACGCAGTATTTT.

This clone was observed a few times. The gene calls are TRBV25-1 and TRBJ1-2; D is perhaps TRBD1 (5 bases). The germline V gene has CDR1 MGHDK and CDR2 SYGVNS. V was shortened by 3 bases and J by 5 bases, with 13 bases between the two germline ends. The CDR3 loop spans 14 amino acids. The CDR3 reads CASSDFNSGYGYTF. CDR3 nucleotides: TGTGCCAGCAGTGATTTCAACTCAGGGTATGGCTACACCTTC.

This clone was seen only a few times. This chain links TRBV7-2 with TRBJ2-7, with D tentatively TRBD1 (6 bases). Germline V gives CDR1 SGHTA, CDR2 FQGNSA. V was shortened by 6 bases and J by 6 bases, with 15 bases between the two germline ends. The CDR3 spans 13 residues. The CDR3 sequence: CASSRYIGGEQYF. Written as DNA, the CDR3 is TGTGCCAGCAGTCGTTATATAGGGGGCGAGCAGTACTTC.

The chain combines TRBV19 with TRBJ1-5; no firm D call. Per germline, CDR1 LNHDA and CDR2 SQIVND (reference sequence). V gave up 5 bases and J gave up 4 bases, with 18 bases separating them. The CDR3 extends over 16 amino acids. The CDR3 region has the DNA TGTGCCAGTAGTGCCCACCGCCGGGCCAAGAATCAGCCCCAGCATTTT. This encodes CASSAHRRAKNQPQHF.

V gene TRBV3-1 (or the pseudogene TRBV3-2) combines with J gene TRBJ2-7; D not resolved. V was cut by 1 base and J by 9 bases, with 13 bases left in between. This CDR3 is 13 amino acids long. In germline, CDR1 is LGHDT, CDR2 YNNKEL (reference sequence). This chain's CDR3 is CASSQGVGDGQYF. CDR3 nucleotides: TGTGCCAGCAGCCAAGGAGTAGGAGATGGGCAGTACTTC.

The rearrangement links TRBV27 to TRBJ1-2; 9 nucleotides match TRBD1. Germline V gene sequence: CDR1 MNHEY, CDR2 SMNVEV (reference sequence). V was clipped by 5 bases and J by 4 bases; unmatched bases: 14. CDR3 length: 17 residues. Here the CDR3 reads CASSPLLNRGPSYGYTF. As DNA, the CDR3 is TGTGCCAGCAGTCCCCTACTTAACAGGGGGCCTAGCTATGGCTACACCTTC.

This clone appeared a few times. The chain has TRBV3-1 (or the pseudogene TRBV3-2) and TRBJ2-5; no clear D. Trimming removed 1 base from V and 4 bases from J, with 7 bases in between. The CDR3 runs 13 residues. The V gene's germline CDR1 is LGHDT and CDR2 YNNKEL (reference sequence). CDR3 coding DNA: TGTGCCAGCAGCCAAGTTGAAGGAGAGACCCAGTACTTC. It is translated as CASSQVEGETQYF.

The rearrangement links TRBV11-2 to TRBJ2-7; D is ambiguous. The CDR3 is 13 residues long. V lost 5 bases, J lost 3 bases, and 11 bases lay in between. The V gene's germline CDR1 is SGHAT and CDR2 FQNNGV. CDR3 protein: CASSPSRIYEQYF. Here the CDR3 DNA reads TGTGCCAGCAGCCCGTCGAGGATCTACGAGCAGTACTTC. The entire variable domain, with the rest obtained from reference TRBV11-2 and TRBJ2-7, is as follows: EAGVAQSPRYKIIEKRQSVAFWCNPISGHATLYWYQQILGQGPKLLIQFQNNGVVDDSQLPKDRFSAERLKGVDSTLKIQPAKLEDSAVYLCASSPSRIYEQYFGPGTRLTVT.

This sequence joins TRBV7-8 and TRBJ1-4, with D perhaps TRBD1 (5 bases). V lost 1 base to trimming and J lost 14 bases, with 14 bases between them. CDR1 and CDR2 from the germline V gene are SGHVS and FQNEAQ. The CDR3 is made up of 13 amino acids. CDR3 DNA sequence: TGTGCCAGCAGCTTAGGGGGCGAGGCTGGGCTGTTTTTT. Its protein product is CASSLGGEAGLFF.

The rearrangement joins TRBV5-6 to TRBJ2-7; D is possibly TRBD2 (5 bases). V dropped 5 bases and J dropped 2 bases, with 20 bases sitting between them. Germline V CDR1 and CDR2: SGHDT, YYEEEE. The CDR3 runs 16 residues. The CDR3 DNA reads as TGTGCCAGCAGTCAGTGGATTTGGAGGACCCCCTACGAGCAGTACTTC. Protein product: CASSQWIWRTPYEQYF. The whole variable domain, filled in from reference TRBV5-6 and TRBJ2-7, reads DAGVTQSPTHLIKTRGQQVTLRCSPKSGHDTVSWYQQALGQGPQFIFQYYEEEERQRGNFPDRFSGHQFPNYSSELNVNALLLGDSALYLCASSQWIWRTPYEQYFGPGTRLTVT.

The chain is built from TRBV7-9 and TRBJ1-2; D not resolved. The CDR3 extends over 14 amino acids. CDR1 SEHNR and CDR2 FQNEAQ come from the germline V gene (reference sequence). Trimming removed 4 bases at V and 4 bases at J, with 13 bases between. DNA for the CDR3: TGTGCCAGCAGCTCGGACTTATACGTCTATGGCTACACCTTC. Its translation is CASSSDLYVYGYTF.

This clone was found once. J is TRBJ1-2 and V is TRBV6-2 or TRBV6-3, with D hard to call. V was clipped by 2 bases and J by 0 bases, with 7 bases between them. Per the germline V gene, CDR1 is MNHEY and CDR2 is SVGEGT. The CDR3 extends over 14 amino acids. CDR3 loop: CASSYGKANYGYTF. The CDR3 DNA is TGTGCCAGCAGTTACGGGAAAGCTAACTATGGCTACACCTTC.